This T cell receptor beta chain derives from a study of PD-1 blockade in classical Hodgkin lymphoma. Relapse was seen in all patients after autologous stem cell transplantation, and brentuximab vedotin exposure was variable. After removal of 4 bases from V and 0 bases from J, the junction contained 4 bases not matched to a gene. This CDR3 is built from 17 residues. Germline lookup yields CDR1 MGHRA and CDR2 YSYEKL. Measured with immunoSEQ multiplex PCR; TCRdb has only the in-frame clones, and not every one. This table has about 13,000 clones, 82% appearing once. This clone was seen just once. The clonotype comes from a human donor with classical Hodgkin lymphoma. The chain recombines TRBV4-1 with TRBJ2-6; 9 bases align to TRBD1. The sequences come from peripheral blood mononuclear cells (PBMCs), collected at baseline. In DNA, the CDR3 is TGCGCCAGCAGCCCCGGGACAGGGTCCTCTGGGGCCAACGTCCTGACTTTC. It encodes CASSPGTGSSGANVLTF.